This TCR beta chain was identified during a study of CD8 T cells in Susac syndrome. The CDR3 has 11 amino acids. Per the germline V gene, CDR1 is MNHEY and CDR2 is SVGEGT. The V gene lost 5 bases and the J gene lost 7 bases, with 8 bases spanning the gap. With random hexamers, about 0.45 to 1 ug RNA was reverse transcribed. MiXCR was run by TCRdb on the immunoSEQ multiplex PCR reads, yielding one entry per CDR3 protein. Seen here are around 190,000 distinct CDR3 sequences, approximately 95% observed once, and the top ten hold around 0.1%. The T cells that were sequenced for TCR beta were CD8+ and CD4+ cells from blood. Healthy donors formed controls matched for age and sex. The CD8+ and CD4+ T cells were negatively isolated, with the TEMRA cells enriched by FACS.

The chain links TRBV6-2 or TRBV6-3 to TRBJ2-5, with D uncertain. Material: CD4+ T cells from PBMCs. The TCR was taken from a human donor in good health. The CDR3 here is CASSDPGTQYF. In nucleotides, the CDR3 is TGTGCCAGCAGTGATCCAGGGACCCAGTACTTC.